The rows below give T cell receptor beta chains drawn from one sample of a study of response to subunit inactivated influenza vaccine. Via MiXCR, TCRdb re-called the RT-PCR reads, giving one row per CDR3 protein. The sample yields around 480,000 distinct CDR3 sequences, 16% seen once. Material: CD4+ T cells sorted from PBMCs, obtained about 23 months after vaccination. The receptors were sampled from a man between 50 and 69 years old who received an inactivated influenza vaccine. CDR3s include the opening cysteine and the closing phenylalanine or tryptophan. The D gene is left open where the match is weak. Clone size is given for some rows only: seen once, a few or many times, or a class if the clone is expanded.

V	D	size	J	DNA	CDR3
TRBV7-7	TRBD1	many	TRBJ2-1	TGTGCTAGCAGCTCAGGGGGCGTGAATGAGCAGTTCTTC	CASSSGGVNEQFF
TRBV19	TRBD2	NA	TRBJ2-5	TGTGCCAGTAGTCCCCGACTAGCGGGAGAGGAGACCCAGTACTTC	CASSPRLAGEETQYF
TRBV25-1	NA	NA	TRBJ2-5	TGTGCCAGCAGTACCTCTGGTTTTGGGACCCAGTACTTC	CASSTSGFGTQYF
TRBV12-3/TRBV12-4	NA	NA	TRBJ2-1	TGTGCCAGCAGATACGTTCACGCTGAGCAGTTCTTC	CASRYVHAEQFF
TRBV9	NA	NA	TRBJ2-1	TGTGCCAGCAGCGTACAAGGCCGCCGGTGGGGGGAACACACCTACAATGAGCAGTTCTTC	CASSVQGRRWGEHTYNEQFF
TRBV5-1	TRBD1	NA	TRBJ2-2	TGCGCCAGCAGCTCTTCGGACAGGCCCACCGGGGAGCTGTTTTTT	CASSSSDRPTGELFF
TRBV29-1	NA	few	TRBJ1-1	TGCAGCGGTGGAGGACAGTCGAACACTGAAGCTTTCTTT	CSGGGQSNTEAFF
TRBV15	NA	NA	TRBJ2-6	TGTGCCACCAGCAGAGCTGGGGGCAATAGGGCCAACGTCCTGACTTTC	CATSRAGGNRANVLTF
TRBV9	TRBD2	few	TRBJ2-1	TGTGCCAGCAGCGTAGGTAGCGGGGGATACAATGAGCAGTTCTTC	CASSVGSGGYNEQFF
TRBV3-1	NA	NA	TRBJ2-7	TGTGCCAGCAGCCAAGGGAGGGGGAGCTCCTACGAGCAGTACTTC	CASSQGRGSSYEQYF
TRBV11-2	NA	NA	TRBJ2-7	TGTGCCAGCAGATCGACAGGTACCTACGAGCAGTACTTC	CASRSTGTYEQYF
TRBV5-1	NA	many	TRBJ1-1	TGCGCCAGCAGCTTAGAAGCCAGGGCGAACACTGAAGCTTTCTTT	CASSLEARANTEAFF
TRBV7-6	NA	NA	TRBJ2-7	TGTGCCAGCAGCCCAGTCGGGCGCAGGGGTGGCGAGCAGTACTTC	CASSPVGRRGGEQYF
TRBV2	TRBD2	NA	TRBJ2-5	TGTGCCAGCAGGCCGCCAGGACTAGCGGGGGGCCAGACCCAGTACTTC	CASRPPGLAGGQTQYF